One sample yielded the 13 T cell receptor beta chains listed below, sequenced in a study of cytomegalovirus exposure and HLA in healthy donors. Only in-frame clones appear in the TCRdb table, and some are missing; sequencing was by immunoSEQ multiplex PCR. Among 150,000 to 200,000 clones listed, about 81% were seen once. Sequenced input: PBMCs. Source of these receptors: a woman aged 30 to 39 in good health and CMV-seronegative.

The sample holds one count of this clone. CDR3 nucleotide sequence: TGTGCCAGCAGAAGGGGGAAGGGTGGAACTGAAGCTTTCTTT. Its translation is CASRRGKGGTEAFF. The rearrangement links TRBV6-1 to TRBJ1-1; D is perhaps TRBD1 (6 bases). V lost 6 bases and J 5 bases, leaving 16 bases between the germline ends. The CDR3 consists of 14 residues. The germline CDR1 and CDR2 sequences are MNHNS and SASEGT.

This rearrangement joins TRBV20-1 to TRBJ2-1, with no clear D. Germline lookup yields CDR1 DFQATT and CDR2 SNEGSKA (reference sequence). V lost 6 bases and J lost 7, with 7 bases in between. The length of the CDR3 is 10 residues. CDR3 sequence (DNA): TGCAGTGCAAAGCAAAATGAGCAGTTCTTC. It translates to CSAKQNEQFF.

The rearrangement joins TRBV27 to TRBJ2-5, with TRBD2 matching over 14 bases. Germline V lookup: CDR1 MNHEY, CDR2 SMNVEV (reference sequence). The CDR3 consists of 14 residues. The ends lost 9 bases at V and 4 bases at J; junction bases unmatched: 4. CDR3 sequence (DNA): TGTGCCAGTCAAGGACTAGCGGGAGGAGAGACCCAGTACTTC. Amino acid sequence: CASQGLAGGETQYF.

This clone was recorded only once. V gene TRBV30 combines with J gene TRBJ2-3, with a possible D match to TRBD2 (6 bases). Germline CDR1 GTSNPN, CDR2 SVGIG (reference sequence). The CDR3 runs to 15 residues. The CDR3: CASPAGRTNTDTQYF. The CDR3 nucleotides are TGTGCTTCCCCAGCGGGTCGGACAAACACAGATACGCAGTATTTT.

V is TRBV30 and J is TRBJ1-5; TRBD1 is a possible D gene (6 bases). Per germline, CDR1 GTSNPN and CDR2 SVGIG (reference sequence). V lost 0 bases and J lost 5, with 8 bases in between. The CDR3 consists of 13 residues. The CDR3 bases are TGTGCCTGGAGTGTAAGGGGGTATCAGCCCCAGCATTTT. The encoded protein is CAWSVRGYQPQHF.

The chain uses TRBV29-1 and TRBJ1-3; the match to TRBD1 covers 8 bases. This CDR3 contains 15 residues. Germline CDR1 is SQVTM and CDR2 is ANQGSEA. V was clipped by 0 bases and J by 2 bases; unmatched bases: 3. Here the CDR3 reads CSVEESGGTGNTIYF. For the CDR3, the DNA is TGCAGCGTTGAAGAGTCAGGGGGCACTGGAAACACCATATATTTT. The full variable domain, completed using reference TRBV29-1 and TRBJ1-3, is SAVISQKPSRDICQRGTSLTIQCQVDSQVTMMFWYRQQPGQSLTLIATANQGSEATYESGFVIDKFPISRPNLTFSTLTVSNMSPEDSSIYLCSVEESGGTGNTIYFGEGSWLTVV.

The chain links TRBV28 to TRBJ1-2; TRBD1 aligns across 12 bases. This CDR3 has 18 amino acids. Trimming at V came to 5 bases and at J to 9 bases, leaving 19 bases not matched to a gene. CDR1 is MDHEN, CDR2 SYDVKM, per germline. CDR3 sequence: CASSLLTGTGGLISSYTF. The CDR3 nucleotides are TGTGCCAGCAGTCTACTAACCGGGACAGGGGGCCTTATCAGTAGCTACACCTTC.

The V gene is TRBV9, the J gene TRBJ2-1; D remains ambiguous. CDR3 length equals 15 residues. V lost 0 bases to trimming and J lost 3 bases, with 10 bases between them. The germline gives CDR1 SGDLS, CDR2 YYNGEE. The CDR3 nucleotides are TGTGCCAGCAGCGTAGGTTGGCAGAACTACAATGAGCAGTTCTTC. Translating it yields CASSVGWQNYNEQFF.

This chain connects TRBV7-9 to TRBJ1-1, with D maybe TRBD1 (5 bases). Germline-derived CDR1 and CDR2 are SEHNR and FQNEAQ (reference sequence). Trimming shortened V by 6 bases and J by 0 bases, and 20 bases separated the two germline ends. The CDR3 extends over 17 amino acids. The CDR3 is CASRRGAGGSVNTEAFF. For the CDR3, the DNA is TGTGCCAGCAGGAGAGGGGCGGGAGGTTCAGTGAACACTGAAGCTTTCTTT.

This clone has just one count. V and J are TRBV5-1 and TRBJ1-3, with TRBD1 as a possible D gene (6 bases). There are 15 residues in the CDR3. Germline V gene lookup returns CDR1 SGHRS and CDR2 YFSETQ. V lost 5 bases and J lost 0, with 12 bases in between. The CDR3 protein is CASSLSRGSGNTIYF. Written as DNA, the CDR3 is TGCGCCAGCAGTCTCTCCAGGGGCTCTGGAAACACCATATATTTT.

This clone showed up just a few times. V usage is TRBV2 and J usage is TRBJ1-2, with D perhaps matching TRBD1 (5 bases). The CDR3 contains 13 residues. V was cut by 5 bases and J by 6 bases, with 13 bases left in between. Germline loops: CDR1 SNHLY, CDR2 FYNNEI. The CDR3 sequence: CASSQDSSHGYTF. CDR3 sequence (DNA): TGTGCCAGCAGTCAAGACAGCAGCCATGGCTACACCTTC.

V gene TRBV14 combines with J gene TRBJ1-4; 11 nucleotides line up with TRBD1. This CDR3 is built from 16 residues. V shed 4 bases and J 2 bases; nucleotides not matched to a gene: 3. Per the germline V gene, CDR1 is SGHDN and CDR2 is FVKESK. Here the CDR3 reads CASSLDRGRTNEKLFF. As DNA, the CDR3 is TGTGCCAGCAGCCTGGACAGGGGGCGGACTAATGAAAAACTGTTTTTT. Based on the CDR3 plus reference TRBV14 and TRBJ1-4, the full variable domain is EAGVTQFPSHSVIEKGQTVTLRCDPISGHDNLYWYRRVMGKEIKFLLHFVKESKQDESGMPNNRFLAERTGGTYSTLKVQPAELEDSGVYFCASSLDRGRTNEKLFFGSGTQLSVL.

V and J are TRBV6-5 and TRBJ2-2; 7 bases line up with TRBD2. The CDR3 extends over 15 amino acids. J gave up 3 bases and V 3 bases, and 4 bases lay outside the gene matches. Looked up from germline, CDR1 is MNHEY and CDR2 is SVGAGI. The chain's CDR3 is CASSYGDYYTGELFF. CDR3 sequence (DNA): TGTGCCAGCAGTTATGGGGACTATTACACCGGGGAGCTGTTTTTT.